This entry concerns a single T cell receptor beta chain. Source study methods: Amplification with reference gene primers provided the estimates of nucleated cell counts. Assay: immunoSEQ multiplex PCR; the TCRdb copy retains only in-frame clones and omits some. For V, J and clone size, that table is used; D and trimming come from the DNA. The sample has roughly 76,000 clones, roughly 70% seen once. This record comes from a study of blood T cell repertoires in COVID-19. Background on the study: Researchers got acute and convalescent COVID-19 samples from the United States, Italy and Spain.

The CDR3 has 15 residues. The trim removed 0 bases at V and 3 bases at J, leaving 2 bases unmatched. The source of this sequence is a man in his 70s with acute or convalescent COVID-19. Specimen: peripheral blood. The rearrangement links TRBV23-1 to TRBJ2-3, with 8 bases that match TRBD2. TRBV23-1 carries the ORF label, with uncertain function. Here the CDR3 reads CASSQSGGRTDTQYF. The CDR3 DNA is TGCGCCAGCAGTCAATCAGGCGGGAGGACAGATACGCAGTATTTT.